These T cell receptor beta chains were read from a single sample in a study of cytomegalovirus exposure and HLA in healthy donors. The protocol was immunoSEQ multiplex PCR, while the TCRdb copy is restricted to in-frame clones and leaves out a portion. The sample has some 100,000 clones, 65% to 85% seen once; the top ten hold roughly 1.3%. The sequencing input was PBMCs. The receptors derive from a girl aged 2 to 9 in good health and CMV-seropositive. CDR3s include the opening cysteine and the closing phenylalanine or tryptophan. Fields, in order: clone size, J gene, D gene, V gene, CDR3 DNA, CDR3 protein. The D gene is left open where the match is weak. Size tells how often a clone was seen (once, few, many) or the class of an expanded clone, and some rows leave it out.

abundance: NA
j_gene: TRBJ2-4
d_gene: NA
v_gene: TRBV21-1
CDR3nt: TGTGCCAGCAGCTCGGCGACAGGCTGTAAAAACATTCAGTACTTC
CDR3aa: CASSSATGCKNIQYF

abundance: once
j_gene: TRBJ2-5
d_gene: NA
v_gene: TRBV7-9
CDR3nt: TGTGCCAGCAGCTTAGGATCTTCCAGGAAGTACTTC
CDR3aa: CASSLGSSRKYF

abundance: few
j_gene: TRBJ2-7
d_gene: TRBD2
v_gene: TRBV5-5
CDR3nt: TGTGCCAGCAGCTCTGAACTAGCGGGATCCACGCACGTCTACGAGCAGTACTTC
CDR3aa: CASSSELAGSTHVYEQYF

abundance: NA
j_gene: TRBJ2-1
d_gene: TRBD1
v_gene: TRBV18
CDR3nt: TGTGCCAGCTCACTTGGACAGGTCGCCGACAATGAGCAGTTCTTC
CDR3aa: CASSLGQVADNEQFF

abundance: few
j_gene: TRBJ1-1
d_gene: NA
v_gene: TRBV29-1
CDR3nt: TGCAGCGTTGTCTCCAGTACTGAAGCTTTCTTT
CDR3aa: CSVVSSTEAFF

abundance: NA
j_gene: TRBJ2-3
d_gene: NA
v_gene: TRBV5-1
CDR3nt: TGCGCCAGCAGCTTGAACACAGCAAGCACAGATACGCAGTATTTT
CDR3aa: CASSLNTASTDTQYF

abundance: NA
j_gene: TRBJ1-3
d_gene: NA
v_gene: TRBV7-9
CDR3nt: TGTGCCAGCACTTTACTCCAGGGTCGCTCTGGAAACACCATATATTTT
CDR3aa: CASTLLQGRSGNTIYF

abundance: NA
j_gene: TRBJ2-5
d_gene: TRBD2
v_gene: TRBV5-1
CDR3nt: TGCGCCAGCAGCCCGTTAGCGGGAGTCGGGGAGACCCAGTACTTC
CDR3aa: CASSPLAGVGETQYF

abundance: NA
j_gene: TRBJ2-2
d_gene: TRBD1
v_gene: TRBV6-5
CDR3nt: TGTGCCAGCAGTTACCCGGGACAGACGAACACCGGGGAGCTGTTTTTT
CDR3aa: CASSYPGQTNTGELFF

abundance: NA
j_gene: TRBJ1-4
d_gene: NA
v_gene: TRBV6-5
CDR3nt: TGTGCCAGCAGTGACAGTTGGGGTTCGGAAAAACTGTTTTTT
CDR3aa: CASSDSWGSEKLFF

abundance: once
j_gene: TRBJ2-7
d_gene: NA
v_gene: TRBV28
CDR3nt: TGTGCCAGCAGCGACAGCCCCTCCTACGAGCAGTACTTC
CDR3aa: CASSDSPSYEQYF

abundance: once
j_gene: TRBJ2-1
d_gene: NA
v_gene: TRBV7-9
CDR3nt: TGTGCCAGCAGCTTAGCGACTTACAATGAGCAGTTCTTC
CDR3aa: CASSLATYNEQFF

abundance: NA
j_gene: TRBJ2-7
d_gene: TRBD1
v_gene: TRBV6-6
CDR3nt: TGTGCCAGCAGCCCGGGACAGCAACCCTACGAGCAGTACTTC
CDR3aa: CASSPGQQPYEQYF

abundance: NA
j_gene: TRBJ1-1
d_gene: TRBD1
v_gene: TRBV5-1
CDR3nt: TGCGCCACTCGGGGACAGATGAACACTGAAGCTTTCTTT
CDR3aa: CATRGQMNTEAFF

abundance: NA
j_gene: TRBJ2-7
d_gene: NA
v_gene: TRBV6-5
CDR3nt: TGTGCCAGCAGTTACTCGACCGGGATCACCTACGAGCAGTACTTC
CDR3aa: CASSYSTGITYEQYF

abundance: NA
j_gene: TRBJ1-1
d_gene: NA
v_gene: TRBV13
CDR3nt: TGTGCCAGCAGCTCAGCGCACCCCACTGAAGCTTTCTTT
CDR3aa: CASSSAHPTEAFF

abundance: NA
j_gene: TRBJ2-7
d_gene: NA
v_gene: TRBV30
CDR3nt: TGTGCCTGGAGTAAGGGAGGTGAGCGCGAGCAGTACTTC
CDR3aa: CAWSKGGEREQYF

abundance: NA
j_gene: TRBJ2-1
d_gene: NA
v_gene: TRBV18
CDR3nt: TGTGCCAGCTCACCCCGACAGGTCAATGAGCAGTTCTTC
CDR3aa: CASSPRQVNEQFF

abundance: NA
j_gene: TRBJ2-7
d_gene: NA
v_gene: TRBV5-1
CDR3nt: TGCGCCAGCAGCTTGGCCAACTCGGGGGCCTACGAGCAGTACTTC
CDR3aa: CASSLANSGAYEQYF

abundance: NA
j_gene: TRBJ1-1
d_gene: TRBD1
v_gene: TRBV28
CDR3nt: TGTGCCAGCAGTTTAGGGACAGGGGCTCCTGAAGCTTTCTTT
CDR3aa: CASSLGTGAPEAFF

abundance: few
j_gene: TRBJ1-1
d_gene: TRBD1
v_gene: TRBV5-6
CDR3nt: TGTGCCAGCAGCTACAAACGGACAGGGGAGACTGAAGCTTTCTTT
CDR3aa: CASSYKRTGETEAFF

abundance: once
j_gene: TRBJ2-3
d_gene: TRBD1
v_gene: TRBV10-2
CDR3nt: TGCGCCACTCCGGCCCAGGACAGGGGCTTCACAGATACGCAGTATTTT
CDR3aa: CATPAQDRGFTDTQYF

abundance: NA
j_gene: TRBJ2-7
d_gene: NA
v_gene: TRBV15
CDR3nt: TGTGCCACCAGCAGATTATACACCGGGCCGAGGGCCTACGAGCAGTACTTC
CDR3aa: CATSRLYTGPRAYEQYF

abundance: NA
j_gene: TRBJ1-4
d_gene: NA
v_gene: TRBV5-1
CDR3nt: TGCGCCAGCAGCTTGGGCGGGACAACTAATGAAAAACTGTTTTTT
CDR3aa: CASSLGGTTNEKLFF

abundance: NA
j_gene: TRBJ2-1
d_gene: NA
v_gene: TRBV4-1
CDR3nt: TGCGCCAGCAGCCACCCGTCGCGGGATGAGCAGTTCTTC
CDR3aa: CASSHPSRDEQFF